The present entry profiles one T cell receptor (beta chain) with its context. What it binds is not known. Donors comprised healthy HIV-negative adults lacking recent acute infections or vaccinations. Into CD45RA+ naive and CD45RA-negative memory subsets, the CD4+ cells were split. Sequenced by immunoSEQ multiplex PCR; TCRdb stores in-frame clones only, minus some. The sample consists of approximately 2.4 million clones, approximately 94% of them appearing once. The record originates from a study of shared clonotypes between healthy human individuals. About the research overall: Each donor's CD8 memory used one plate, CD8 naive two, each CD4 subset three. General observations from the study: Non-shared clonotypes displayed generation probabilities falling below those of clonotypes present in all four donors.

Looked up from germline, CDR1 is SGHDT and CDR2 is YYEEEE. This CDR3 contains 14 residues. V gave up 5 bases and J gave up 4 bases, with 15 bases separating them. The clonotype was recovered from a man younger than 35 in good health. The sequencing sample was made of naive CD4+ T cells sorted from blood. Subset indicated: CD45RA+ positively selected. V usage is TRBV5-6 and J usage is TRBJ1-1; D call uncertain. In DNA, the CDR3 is TGTGCCAGCAGTTTACCACCTCTGCGCACTGAAGCTTTCTTT. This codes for CASSLPPLRTEAFF.